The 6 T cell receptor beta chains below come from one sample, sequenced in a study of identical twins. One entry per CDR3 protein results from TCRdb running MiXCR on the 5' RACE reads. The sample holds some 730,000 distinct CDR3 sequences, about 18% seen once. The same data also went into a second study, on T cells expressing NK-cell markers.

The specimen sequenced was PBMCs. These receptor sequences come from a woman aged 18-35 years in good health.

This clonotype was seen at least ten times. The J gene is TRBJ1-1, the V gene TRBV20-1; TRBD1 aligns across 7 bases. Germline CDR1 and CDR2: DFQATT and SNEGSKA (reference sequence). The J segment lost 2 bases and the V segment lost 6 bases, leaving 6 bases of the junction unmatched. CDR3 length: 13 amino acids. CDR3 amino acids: CSAADRANTEAFF. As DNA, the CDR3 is TGCAGTGCCGCTGACAGGGCCAACACTGAAGCTTTCTTT.

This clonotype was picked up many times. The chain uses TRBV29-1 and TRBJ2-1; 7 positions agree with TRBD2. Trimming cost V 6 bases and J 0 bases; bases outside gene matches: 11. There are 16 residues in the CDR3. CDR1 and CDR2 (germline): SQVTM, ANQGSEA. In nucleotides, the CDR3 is TGCAGCGTCAAGACGGGGGAGGGAAGCTCCTACAATGAGCAGTTCTTC. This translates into CSVKTGEGSSYNEQFF.

The CDR3 bases are TGCAGTGCTAGCCGATCCGCCGGGGAAGATACGCAGTATTTT. Protein product: CSASRSAGEDTQYF. The rearrangement uses TRBV20-1 and TRBJ2-3; D is perhaps TRBD2 (5 bases). This CDR3 has 14 residues. V gave up 3 bases and J gave up 5 bases, with 15 bases separating them. Germline CDR1 DFQATT, CDR2 SNEGSKA (reference sequence).

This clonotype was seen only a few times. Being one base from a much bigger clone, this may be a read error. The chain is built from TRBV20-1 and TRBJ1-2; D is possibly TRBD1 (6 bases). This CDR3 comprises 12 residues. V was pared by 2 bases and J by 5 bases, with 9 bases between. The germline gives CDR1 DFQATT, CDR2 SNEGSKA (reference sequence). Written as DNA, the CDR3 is TGCAGTGCTAGAAACAGGGAGTATGGCTACACCTTC. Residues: CSARNREYGYTF.

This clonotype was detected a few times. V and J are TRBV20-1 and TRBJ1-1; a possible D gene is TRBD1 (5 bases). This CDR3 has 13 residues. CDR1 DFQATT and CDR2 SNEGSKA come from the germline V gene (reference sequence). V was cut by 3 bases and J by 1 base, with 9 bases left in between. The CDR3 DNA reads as TGCAGTGCTAGGTCGCAGGGGAACACTGAAGCTTTCTTT. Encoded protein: CSARSQGNTEAFF.

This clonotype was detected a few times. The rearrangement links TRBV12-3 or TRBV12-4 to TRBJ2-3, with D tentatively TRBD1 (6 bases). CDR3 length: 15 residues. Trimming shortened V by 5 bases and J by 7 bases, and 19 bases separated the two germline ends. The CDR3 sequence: CASSPTGNPSHTQYF. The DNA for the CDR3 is TGTGCCAGCAGTCCAACAGGGAACCCATCACATACGCAGTATTTT.